Sequencing of this T cell receptor beta chain was carried out in a study of blood T cell repertoires in COVID-19 (dated by TCRdb to the early 2020s). A note on the overall study: Samples from collaborators originated in the United States, Italy and Spain and spanned both the acute and convalescent phases of COVID-19. Deeply sampled blood TCRbeta repertoires from subjects exposed to, actively infected with, or recovered from COVID-19 were included in the dataset. A freely available public database, intended as a resource for researchers studying the immune response to SARS-CoV-2, is where the repertoires were released. Where available, HLA class I and class II types were obtained from metadata supplied by the sample provider rather than from assay-based typing. The prospective study material was composed of cDNA or gDNA derived from T cells, B-cell-depleted T cells, or PBMCs. A de-identified subject ID, COVID-19 status, age in years and sex were almost always included in the sample metadata. The samples were drawn from the first 160 participants of the ongoing ImmuneRACE study and from over 950 subjects provided by 6 global collaborators. What the work shows at the level of the full study, not this receptor alone: The quantity of clinical and demographic metadata differed by source and by participant and was supplied without curation.

The CDR3 covers 14 residues, taking in both the cysteine and the phenylalanine. The retained sequence is limited to the CDR3, 42 bases, with the frame set at the first base. In the germline V gene (reference sequence), CDR1 corresponds to LNHDA and CDR2 to SQIVND. V is cut by 3 bases and J by 4 bases, and the space between the germline ends is 10 bases. Participants in the prospective study were aged about 18 to 95 years, lived in 20 to 25 United States geographic areas, and enrolled through a virtual design. Cohort assignment in the prospective study relied on participant-reported clinical history from a screening survey and a study questionnaire. Recovered participants in ImmuneRACE Cohort 3 were defined by two consecutive negative NP/OP PCR tests, clearance by a healthcare professional, or resolution of symptoms. Mobile phlebotomists in the prospective study collected whole blood, serum and a nasopharyngeal or oropharyngeal swab from every participant. Prospective study participants could optionally give additional blood draws and questionnaires over a roughly 2-month period. Prospective study blood samples were shipped either frozen or at room temperature before DNA extraction.

The immunoSEQ Assay, a bias-controlled multiplex PCR, was used to amplify TCRbeta CDR3 regions from genomic DNA. Turning to the authors' computational methods: Within the assay, amplification of reference gene primers was used to estimate how many nucleated cells each sample contained. Sequence reads were collapsed and filtered to measure the absolute abundance of every unique TCRbeta CDR3 rearrangement. For each sample, productive Simpson clonality was calculated by taking the square root of Simpson's diversity index across productive rearrangements. Imported from immuneACCESS, the table was reduced by TCRdb to in-frame sequences with V and J called. These copies leave out some clones; in studies compared against another copy, an unresolved V gene accounts for under half, and the cause of the remainder is not known. That table gives V, J and clone size, and the DNA gave D and trimming. In all, the sample holds around 140,000 clones, and around 87% of those were seen once. In total, the top ten clones hold about 10% of the sample.

Details on this clone: The antigen this receptor binds is unknown. Qualities for individual bases were not recorded, and no much larger clone is one base off.

The V gene is TRBV19 and the J gene is TRBJ1-5; the D gene is possibly TRBD1, with 5 bases matching. This receptor was obtained from a man aged 55 to 70 who had recovered from COVID-19. The sample comprised PBMCs or T cells enriched from blood (not recorded which). DNA sequence: TGTGCCAGTAGTATGTTCGGGGGAAATCAGCCCCAGCATTTT. It codes for CASSMFGGNQPQHF. With all but the CDR3 taken from the reference TRBV19 and TRBJ1-5 genes, the full variable domain is: DGGITQSPKYLFRKEGQNVTLSCEQNLNHDAMYWYRQDPGQGLRLIYYSQIVNDFQKGDIAEGYSVSREKKESFPLTVTSAQKNPTAFYLCASSMFGGNQPQHFGDGTRLSIL.